The 32 T cell receptor beta chains reported below all come from one sample, sequenced in a study of cytomegalovirus exposure and HLA in healthy donors. This PCR relied on a set of 60 Vbeta primers and 13 Jbeta primers. This table comes from immunoSEQ multiplex PCR, and its TCRdb copy is limited to in-frame clones, with some not included. The sample consists of more than 95,000 clones, more than 75% of them appearing once. The sequencing sample was made of PBMCs. All receptors come from a woman aged 40 to 50 in good health and CMV-seronegative.

The chain uses TRBV7-9 and TRBJ2-1, with 8 nucleotides matching TRBD1. This CDR3 is built from 14 residues. In germline, CDR1 is SEHNR, CDR2 FQNEAQ (reference sequence). V shed 2 bases, J shed 12 bases, and the junction held 9 bases outside the gene matches. CDR3 nucleotide sequence: TGTGCCAGCAGCTTACCTCTTGGACAGGGAGGGCAGTTCTTC. Its translation is CASSLPLGQGGQFF. The full variable domain, with the rest looked up from reference TRBV7-9 and TRBJ2-1, is DTGVSQNPRHKITKRGQNVTFRCDPISEHNRLYWYRQTLGQGPEFLTYFQNEAQLEKSRLLSDRFSAERPKGSFSTLEIQRTEQGDSAMYLCASSLPLGQGGQFFGPGTRLTVL.

This sequence joins TRBV7-9 and TRBJ2-5, with 9 bases lining up with TRBD1. TRBJ2-7 matches the DNA end more closely, so the J call is doubtful. CDR3 length: 17 residues. Germline V lookup: CDR1 SEHNR, CDR2 FQNEAQ (reference sequence). The CDR3 protein is CASSHPRGTGSSYEQYF. DNA of the CDR3: TGTGCCAGCAGCCACCCCCGTGGGACAGGGAGTTCCTACGAGCAGTACTTC.

The chain joins TRBV28 to TRBJ2-7; 9 nucleotides align to TRBD1. CDR1 and CDR2 from the germline V gene are MDHEN and SYDVKM. V gave up 6 bases and J gave up 1 base; unmatched junction bases: 4. The length of the CDR3 is 14 residues. The CDR3 reads CASSPGTGSYEQYF. CDR3 bases: TGTGCCAGCAGCCCCGGGACAGGGTCCTACGAGCAGTACTTC.

This clone appeared a few times. A much more abundant neighbour one base away suggests this may be a read error. CDR3 amino acids: CASSLGDTEAFF. Here the CDR3 DNA reads TGTGCCAGCAGCTTAGGGGACACTGAAGCTTTCTTT. This chain connects TRBV5-5 to TRBJ1-1; possibly TRBD1 for D (5 bases). V lost 2 bases, J lost 3 bases, and 5 bases lay in between. The V gene's germline CDR1 is SGHKS and CDR2 YYEKEE (reference sequence). The CDR3 extends over 12 amino acids.

This sequence joins TRBV5-6 and TRBJ1-5; D might be TRBD1 (5 bases). Trimming removed 1 base at V and 4 bases at J, with 15 bases between. CDR1 and CDR2 from the germline V gene are SGHDT and YYEEEE. The CDR3 is 16 residues long. CDR3 in amino acids: CASSLYWQGGNQPQHF. CDR3 bases: TGTGCCAGCAGCTTGTACTGGCAGGGCGGTAATCAGCCCCAGCATTTT.

The V call is TRBV10-3, the J call TRBJ2-3; 9 positions agree with TRBD2. The J segment lost 6 bases and the V segment lost 6 bases, leaving 10 bases of the junction unmatched. The CDR3 covers 15 residues. Germline V lookup: CDR1 ENHRY, CDR2 SYGVKD. CDR3 coding DNA: TGTGCCATCAGGGGTCTAGCGGGACTGAGCGATACGCAGTATTTT. Translation: CAIRGLAGLSDTQYF.

J is TRBJ1-1 and V is TRBV5-5; a weak D match, TRBD1 (5 bases). The length of the CDR3 is 12 residues. Germline CDR1 and CDR2: SGHKS and YYEKEE (reference sequence). V was pared by 4 bases and J by 5 bases, with 9 bases between. The CDR3: CASSKRQTEAFF. The CDR3 bases are TGTGCCAGCAGCAAGCGACAGACTGAAGCTTTCTTT.

This clone has only a few counts. V is TRBV28 and J is TRBJ2-7, with D hard to call. V was clipped by 7 bases and J by 3 bases, with 19 bases between them. Germline values: CDR1 MDHEN, CDR2 SYDVKM. The CDR3 loop spans 15 amino acids. CDR3 residues: CASNEARPPNYEQYF. The CDR3 region has the DNA TGTGCCAGCAACGAGGCGCGACCCCCTAACTACGAGCAGTACTTC.

This chain joins TRBV19 and TRBJ2-7; 9 nucleotides agree with TRBD1. The V gene end was trimmed by 5 bases and the J gene end by 2 bases; junction bases not matched to a gene: 4. From germline, CDR1 is LNHDA and CDR2 SQIVND (reference sequence). CDR3 size: 14 residues. The CDR3, as DNA: TGTGCCAGTAGTGAAGGGACAGGGACCTACGAGCAGTACTTC. This translates into CASSEGTGTYEQYF.

The chain couples TRBV25-1 to TRBJ2-3, with D perhaps matching TRBD2 (6 bases). The CDR3 contains 14 residues. Germline CDR1 is MGHDK and CDR2 is SYGVNS. V dropped 11 bases and J dropped 4 bases, with 19 bases sitting between them. The CDR3 DNA follows: TGTGCCTCTGGTGGGAGGCTCTCCTCAGATACGCAGTATTTT. Translated: CASGGRLSSDTQYF.

V is TRBV5-1 and J is TRBJ2-1, with D possibly TRBD1 on 5 matching bases. CDR1 SGHRS and CDR2 YFSETQ come from the germline V gene. The ends were cut back, 0 bases at V and 6 bases at J, with 10 bases in the middle. CDR3 length equals 14 residues. CDR3: CASSLGQKFNEQFF. In DNA form, the CDR3 reads TGCGCCAGCAGCTTGGGACAGAAATTCAATGAGCAGTTCTTC.

Written as DNA, the CDR3 is TGTGCCAGCAGCTCCGGGGGACTAGCGGGGATATACGAGCAGTACTTC. Translating gives CASSSGGLAGIYEQYF. This chain links TRBV7-9 with TRBJ2-7; 13 bases map to TRBD2. Trimming cost V 4 bases and J 4 bases; bases outside gene matches: 7. Germline CDR1 SEHNR, CDR2 FQNEAQ (reference sequence). CDR3 length: 16 residues.

The chain recombines TRBV5-1 with TRBJ2-4; 13 nucleotides match TRBD2. CDR3 length equals 16 residues. Trimming cost V 5 bases and J 2 bases; bases outside gene matches: 4. In germline, CDR1 is SGHRS, CDR2 YFSETQ. CDR3 nucleotides: TGCGCCAGCAGTAGACTAGCGGGAGGTTCCAAAAACATTCAGTACTTC. Residues: CASSRLAGGSKNIQYF.

This sequence joins TRBV19 and TRBJ2-7; no reliable D call. V lost 1 base, J lost 0 bases, and 10 bases lay in between. This CDR3 spans 15 amino acids. The V gene's germline CDR1 is LNHDA and CDR2 SQIVND (reference sequence). CDR3 DNA sequence: TGTGCCAGTAGTATAGGGTCAGGCCACTCCTACGAGCAGTACTTC. Translation: CASSIGSGHSYEQYF.

Comments on this clone: The sample contains more than one DNA sequence encoding this CDR3. The chain links TRBV27 to TRBJ2-1; TRBD2 matches 9 bases. V gave up 6 bases and J gave up 7 bases; unmatched junction bases: 16. This CDR3 is built from 17 residues. Germline loops: CDR1 MNHEY, CDR2 SMNVEV (reference sequence). The DNA of the CDR3 is TGTGCCAGCAGCTTTAACGCGGGAGGGTTACTAGGAAATGAGCAGTTCTTC. It specifies CASSFNAGGLLGNEQFF.

V is TRBV6-1 and J is TRBJ2-1; TRBD2 matches at 13 bases. CDR1 and CDR2 (germline): MNHNS, SASEGT. The CDR3 sequence is 15 residues long. V was clipped by 6 bases and J by 3 bases; unmatched bases: 2. The CDR3 nucleotides are TGTGCCAGCAGCGGACTAGCGGGAGACTACAATGAGCAGTTCTTC. As protein: CASSGLAGDYNEQFF.

This clone has only a few counts. The genes are TRBV11-1 and TRBJ1-1, with D uncertain. Trimming took 5 bases from V and 1 from J, leaving 8 bases between them. The germline gives CDR1 SGHAT, CDR2 FQDESV (reference sequence). The length of the CDR3 is 13 residues. CDR3 sequence reads: CASSPNRNTEAFF. The CDR3 DNA reads TGTGCCAGCAGCCCCAACAGGAACACTGAAGCTTTCTTT.

This clone was seen a handful of times. The chain is built from TRBV11-1 and TRBJ2-1, with TRBD2 identical over 9 bases. Germline loops: CDR1 SGHAT, CDR2 FQDESV (reference sequence). J lost 0 bases, V lost 7 bases, and 16 bases had no gene match. The CDR3 covers 19 residues. The CDR3 DNA reads as TGTGCCAGCAACCTAGGGTCTAGCGGGGAGGCGGGCTCCTACAATGAGCAGTTCTTC. It yields the protein CASNLGSSGEAGSYNEQFF.

The chain recombines TRBV2 with TRBJ1-6, with a tentative D call TRBD1 (6 bases). The CDR3 consists of 16 residues. The germline gives CDR1 SNHLY, CDR2 FYNNEI. V gave up 2 bases and J gave up 2 bases, with 10 bases separating them. The CDR3: CASSERGGAYNSPLHF. The CDR3 DNA sequence: TGTGCCAGCAGTGAAAGGGGGGGCGCCTATAATTCACCCCTCCACTTT.

This clone was counted a few times. This chain links TRBV25-1 with TRBJ2-1; 7 nucleotides align to TRBD2. The germline CDR1 and CDR2 sequences are MGHDK and SYGVNS. J was trimmed by 7 bases and V by 3 bases; bases with no gene match: 15. The CDR3 extends over 17 amino acids. CDR3 region: CASSEARELAGLNEQFF. DNA for the CDR3: TGTGCCAGCAGTGAGGCGAGGGAATTAGCGGGTCTAAATGAGCAGTTCTTC.

The V and J genes are TRBV28 and TRBJ2-7; 9 bases fit TRBD1. V shed 5 bases, J shed 3 bases, and the junction held 8 bases outside the gene matches. CDR3 length: 15 amino acids. CDR1 and CDR2 from the germline V gene are MDHEN and SYDVKM. Here the CDR3 DNA reads TGTGCCAGCAGTCCCGACAGGGGGGGATTCTACGAGCAGTACTTC. Protein sequence: CASSPDRGGFYEQYF.

The V and J genes are TRBV25-1 and TRBJ1-3; TRBD1 matches 9 bases. V was pared by 7 bases and J by 0 bases, with 10 bases of the junction left unmatched. The germline V gene has CDR1 MGHDK and CDR2 SYGVNS. The CDR3 runs to 17 residues. The CDR3 coding sequence is TGTGCCAGCACCCGATCGGGACAGGGAAGCTCTGGAAACACCATATATTTT. Its protein is CASTRSGQGSSGNTIYF.

The chain employs TRBV18 and TRBJ1-1; 8 nucleotides line up with TRBD1. The CDR3 is 17 residues long. Trimming took 1 base from V and 5 from J; bases not matched to a gene: 12. Germline V CDR1 and CDR2: KGHSH, LQKENI. CDR3 in amino acids: CASSPRVIGTGRTEAFF. The CDR3 coding sequence is TGTGCCAGCTCACCACGGGTCATCGGGACAGGAAGAACTGAAGCTTTCTTT.

This clone was seen only once. This chain links TRBV6-5 with TRBJ1-1; TRBD1 matches at 7 bases. J lost 4 bases, V lost 5 bases, and 7 bases had no gene match. This CDR3 is built from 14 residues. The germline V gene encodes CDR1 MNHEY and CDR2 SVGAGI. The CDR3 here is CASSKSGGATEAFF. The CDR3 coding sequence is TGTGCCAGCAGTAAATCAGGGGGTGCCACTGAAGCTTTCTTT.

The chain has TRBV19 and TRBJ2-7, with 9 bases aligning to TRBD1. Per the germline V gene, CDR1 is LNHDA and CDR2 is SQIVND (reference sequence). V shed 5 bases and J 4 bases; nucleotides not matched to a gene: 6. This CDR3 has 14 residues. The CDR3 nucleotides are TGTGCCAGTAGTCCCGGGACAGGGATATACGAGCAGTACTTC. Translating it yields CASSPGTGIYEQYF. Using reference TRBV19 and TRBJ2-7 for the parts outside the CDR3, the full variable domain is DGGITQSPKYLFRKEGQNVTLSCEQNLNHDAMYWYRQDPGQGLRLIYYSQIVNDFQKGDIAEGYSVSREKKESFPLTVTSAQKNPTAFYLCASSPGTGIYEQYFGPGTRLTVT.

This clone has just a few counts. This chain joins TRBV6-5 and TRBJ2-7; a weak D match, TRBD1 (5 bases). The germline gives CDR1 MNHEY, CDR2 SVGAGI. The CDR3 is 14 residues long. The V end lost 10 bases, the J end lost 1 base, and 17 bases lay between the germline ends. The CDR3 loop reads CATRPQTGSYEQYF. CDR3 DNA sequence: TGTGCCACTCGCCCGCAAACAGGTTCCTACGAGCAGTACTTC.

The chain recombines TRBV9 with TRBJ1-1; possible D gene TRBD1, 5 bases. V gave up 4 bases and J gave up 5 bases, with 15 bases separating them. The length of the CDR3 is 14 residues. Germline V gene data show CDR1 as SGDLS and CDR2 as YYNGEE. CDR3 DNA sequence: TGTGCCAGCAGCCAGGGAAGAGTTAGGACTGAAGCTTTCTTT. This encodes CASSQGRVRTEAFF.

There are a few counts of this clone. The V and J genes are TRBV28 and TRBJ2-6, with 10 bases aligning to TRBD1. Germline V lookup: CDR1 MDHEN, CDR2 SYDVKM. CDR3 length: 18 residues. Trimming removed 6 bases from V and 0 bases from J; junction bases left unmatched: 8. The CDR3 bases are TGTGCCAGCAGCTGGCCGGGACAGGGGCTCTCTGGGGCCAACGTCCTGACTTTC. Translating it yields CASSWPGQGLSGANVLTF.

The chain combines TRBV11-2 with TRBJ1-4, with 8 bases lining up with TRBD1. Germline V lookup: CDR1 SGHAT, CDR2 FQNNGV. With 1 base clipped from V and 6 bases from J, the junction kept 4 bases outside the gene matches. The CDR3 sequence is 15 residues long. CDR3 bases: TGTGCCAGCAGCTTAGTGGGGACAGGAGATGAAAAACTGTTTTTT. This translates into CASSLVGTGDEKLFF.

The J gene is TRBJ2-1, the V gene TRBV9; TRBD2 matches 8 bases. The CDR3 has 16 amino acids. V lost 0 bases to trimming and J lost 9 bases; unmatched junction nucleotides: 11. Germline-derived CDR1 and CDR2 are SGDLS and YYNGEE. CDR3 region: CASSVVPGGPGLEQFF. The DNA for the CDR3 is TGTGCCAGCAGCGTAGTACCGGGAGGGCCGGGCCTTGAGCAGTTCTTC.

The chain recombines TRBV19 with TRBJ2-3; D is perhaps TRBD2 (6 bases). Germline V gene data show CDR1 as LNHDA and CDR2 as SQIVND (reference sequence). The CDR3 covers 13 residues. Deletions cut 6 bases from V and 1 base from J, with 8 bases between. CDR3 sequence (DNA): TGTGCCAGTAGGCCTAGCGGCACAGATACGCAGTATTTT. It codes for CASRPSGTDTQYF.

V gene TRBV7-3 combines with J gene TRBJ2-1, with TRBD2 identical over 11 bases. The CDR3 has 15 residues. The ends lost 3 bases at V and 5 bases at J; junction bases unmatched: 3. Germline lookup yields CDR1 SGHTA and CDR2 FQGTGA. CDR3 sequence (DNA): TGTGCCAGCAGCTTGCGACTAGCGGGGAACAATGAGCAGTTCTTC. Protein product: CASSLRLAGNNEQFF.